Listed below are T cell receptor beta chains from one sample, sequenced in a study of Ad26.COV2.S vaccination and SARS-CoV-2 variants. Assay: immunoSEQ multiplex PCR; the TCRdb copy retains only in-frame clones and omits some. The sample lists some 520,000 clones, roughly 89% occurring once. Here the sequenced sample was peripheral blood, taken in a trial of Ad26.COV2.S vaccine versus placebo. Receptor source: a person aged 18-60 years who received the Ad26.COV2.S COVID-19 vaccine or a placebo. The CDR3 runs from the conserved cysteine through the conserved F or W. D genes are given only for firm matches. Not all rows give a size; the values are once, few, many and, for expanded clones, a class.

TRBJ1-2,NA,TRBV6-6,NA,TGTGCCAGCAAAGAGGAGGGGGGCGACCCATGGGGCTACACCTTC,CASKEEGGDPWGYTF
TRBJ1-1,NA,TRBV4-1,NA,TGCGCCAGCAGCCAAGATGCGGCGGTCCTCGACACTGAAGCTTTCTTT,CASSQDAAVLDTEAFF
TRBJ2-3,NA,TRBV9,TRBD2,TGTGCCAGCAGCGTAGTGGGGGGGGAGTTCCCAGATACGCAGTATTTT,CASSVVGGEFPDTQYF
TRBJ2-7,NA,TRBV6-5,NA,TGTGCCAGCAGTTACCGGGAAAGGACCTACGAGCAGTACTTC,CASSYRERTYEQYF
TRBJ1-5,NA,TRBV29-1,NA,TGCAGCGTCAGAGAGAGCCCTGATCAGCCCCAGCATTTT,CSVRESPDQPQHF
TRBJ2-3,few,TRBV30,TRBD2,TGTGCCTGGAGTGCCCGGACTAGCGCAAGGGATACGCAGTATTTT,CAWSARTSARDTQYF
TRBJ2-7,NA,TRBV28,NA,TGTGCCAGCAGAATGGCACCGAGCGAGCAGTACTTC,CASRMAPSEQYF
TRBJ2-7,few,TRBV6-5,NA,TGTGCCAGCAGTTACGCACAGGGAGCCTACGAGCAGTACTTC,CASSYAQGAYEQYF
TRBJ1-2,NA,TRBV24-1,NA,TGTGCCACCAGTGATTTGTCGTCTAACTATGGCTACACCTTC,CATSDLSSNYGYTF
TRBJ1-2,NA,TRBV7-2,NA,TGTGCCAGCAGCTTGGGCGCTCCGTTTGGCTACACCTTC,CASSLGAPFGYTF
TRBJ2-7,NA,TRBV5-8,TRBD1,TGTGCCAGCAGCTTGGGACAGGGGAGCTTGGACGAGCAGTACTTC,CASSLGQGSLDEQYF
TRBJ1-4,NA,TRBV5-1,NA,TGCGCCAGCAGCTTGGGACTGCTAAATGAAAAACTGTTTTTT,CASSLGLLNEKLFF
TRBJ1-1,NA,TRBV10-1,NA,TGCGCCAGCAGGTATAGTCACTCCCTTGCTGGTACTGAAGCTTTCTTT,CASRYSHSLAGTEAFF
TRBJ2-1,NA,TRBV15,TRBD2,TGTGCCACCAGCAGTCATAGACTAGCGGGAGTCCTTGGGCTTGGGCAGTTCTTC,CATSSHRLAGVLGLGQFF
TRBJ2-1,NA,TRBV4-2,TRBD2,TGTGCCAGCAGCCAAGACCCCCGGACTAGCGGGGGGAATGAGCAGTTCTTC,CASSQDPRTSGGNEQFF
TRBJ1-6,few,TRBV2,TRBD1,TGTGCCAGCAGTGATAATTGGACAGGGGGGAGTTCACCCCTCCACTTT,CASSDNWTGGSSPLHF
TRBJ1-2,NA,TRBV9,NA,TGTGCCAGCAGCGGCGACAGCGTGAGCTATGGCTACACCTTC,CASSGDSVSYGYTF
TRBJ1-2,NA,TRBV27,TRBD1,TGTGCCAGCAGCGGGGACAGAAGTGGCTACACCTTC,CASSGDRSGYTF
TRBJ1-6,NA,TRBV2,NA,TGTGCCAGCACTGATTCTCCATCACCCCTCCACTTT,CASTDSPSPLHF
TRBJ2-7,NA,TRBV14,NA,TGTGCCAGCAGCCACAGGACTGCGGAACAGTACTTC,CASSHRTAEQYF
TRBJ1-2,NA,TRBV6-5,NA,TGTGCCAGCTCTTGGGGCGGGGACTACACCTTC,CASSWGGDYTF
TRBJ2-7,NA,TRBV3-1/TRBV3-2,NA,TGTGCCAGCACGGGACGGGGCCACGAGCAGTACTTC,CASTGRGHEQYF
TRBJ2-3,NA,TRBV2,NA,TGTGCCAGCAGTGAAGATACGGCGCGGCGCACAGATACGCAGTATTTT,CASSEDTARRTDTQYF
TRBJ1-1,NA,TRBV24-1,NA,TGTGCCACCAGTGATCCCCAATCCTCGCCCGGGGCTTTCTTT,CATSDPQSSPGAFF
TRBJ2-2,NA,TRBV7-9,TRBD1,TGTGCCAGCAGCTCCCAGACAGGGTCAGGCACCGGGGAGCTGTTTTTT,CASSSQTGSGTGELFF
TRBJ2-1,NA,TRBV14,NA,TGTGCCAGCAGCCAACAAACAGGGCCCGTCGTCGCCAATGAGCAGTTCTTC,CASSQQTGPVVANEQFF
TRBJ1-1,NA,TRBV29-1,NA,TGCAGCGTTGTACGGGTAATGCGACCAGAAGCTTTCTTT,CSVVRVMRPEAFF
TRBJ1-1,NA,TRBV11-2,NA,TGTGCCAGCAGCCCCCGGGGGCGCCTGAACACTGAAGCTTTCTTT,CASSPRGRLNTEAFF
TRBJ2-1,NA,TRBV9,TRBD2,TGTGCCAGCAGCCCGGGACTAGCGGACTCCTACAATGAGCAGTTCTTC,CASSPGLADSYNEQFF
TRBJ1-2,NA,TRBV27,NA,TGTGCCAGCGGTCCTGTGGGCTATGGCTACACCTTC,CASGPVGYGYTF
TRBJ1-3,NA,TRBV4-1,NA,TGCGCCAGCAGCCAGGAAATGGATAGGGTATTTGGAAACACCATATATTTT,CASSQEMDRVFGNTIYF
TRBJ2-4,NA,TRBV7-9,TRBD1,TGTGCCAGCAGCCGGGACAGCGGAAACATTCAGTACTTC,CASSRDSGNIQYF
TRBJ1-5,NA,TRBV6-5,NA,TGTGCCAGCAGTTCAGGGATTGGGCAGCCCCAGCATTTT,CASSSGIGQPQHF
TRBJ1-2,NA,TRBV28,NA,TGTGCCAGCAGTTTATTACGGGCTTATGGCTACACCTTC,CASSLLRAYGYTF
TRBJ2-2,few,TRBV5-1,TRBD1,TGCGCCAGCAGCTGGACAGGGGATGACACCGGGGAGCTGTTTTTT,CASSWTGDDTGELFF
TRBJ2-3,once,TRBV7-3,TRBD1,TGTGCCAGTGCCCGGGACAGGGTCACAGATACGCAGTATTTT,CASARDRVTDTQYF
TRBJ1-5,NA,TRBV28,NA,TGTGCCAGCAGTTTCGCTCAGCCCCAGCATTTT,CASSFAQPQHF
TRBJ1-6,NA,TRBV30,NA,TGTGCCTGGAGTGGGACAGAAAATTCACCCCTCCACTTT,CAWSGTENSPLHF
TRBJ1-6,NA,TRBV5-4,TRBD1,TGTGCCAGCAGCTTGGCCAGGGGGCCGAATTCACCCCTCCACTTT,CASSLARGPNSPLHF
TRBJ1-1,NA,TRBV18,NA,TGTGCCAGCTCACTTAATCCCAGGCTGAACACTGAAGCTTTCTTT,CASSLNPRLNTEAFF
TRBJ1-1,NA,TRBV2,NA,TGTGCCAGCAGTGGTGTCTGGGGATTAGGCACTGAAGCTTTCTTT,CASSGVWGLGTEAFF